This is a list of T cell receptor beta chains from one sample in a study of blood T cell repertoires in COVID-19. The protocol was immunoSEQ multiplex PCR, while the TCRdb copy is restricted to in-frame clones and leaves out a portion. The sample contains some 190,000 clones, approximately 85% of which appear only once. The sample taken for sequencing was peripheral blood. Every receptor here comes from a human donor with active or convalescent COVID-19. The donor label of this sample is uncertain. CDR3s include the opening cysteine and the closing phenylalanine or tryptophan. A D gene is named only where the DNA matches it firmly. Only part of the rows carry a size: once, few, many, or a class if the clone is expanded.

DNA,CDR3,J,D,size,V
TGTGCCAGCAGCCTCAGCGGGAGGGGCACCGGGGAGCTGTTTTTT,CASSLSGRGTGELFF,TRBJ2-2,TRBD2,NA,TRBV7-9
TGTGCCACCAGCAGCTTAACAGGGGGGAGTACTGAAGCTTTCTTT,CATSSLTGGSTEAFF,TRBJ1-1,TRBD1,NA,TRBV15
TGCAGCGTTCCGGGACAGGGGAACAATGAGCAGTTCTTC,CSVPGQGNNEQFF,TRBJ2-1,TRBD1,NA,TRBV29-1
TGTGCCATCAGTGAGGCGAATTCACCCCTCCACTTT,CAISEANSPLHF,TRBJ1-6,NA,NA,TRBV10-3
TGTGCCAGCAACCAGGGGGCTTGGGAGACCCAGTACTTC,CASNQGAWETQYF,TRBJ2-5,TRBD1,NA,TRBV12-3/TRBV12-4
TGTGCCAGCAGCCGAGAGTTACTCGGGGGAAGCTCCTACAATGAGCAGTTCTTC,CASSRELLGGSSYNEQFF,TRBJ2-1,NA,NA,TRBV4-2
TGTGCCAGTAGCGAGGGACTAGCGGGAGGGACCTACGAGCAGTACTTC,CASSEGLAGGTYEQYF,TRBJ2-7,TRBD2,NA,TRBV19
TGCGCCAGCAGCTTGTATAGGGGGAGCTCCTACAATGAGCAGTTCTTC,CASSLYRGSSYNEQFF,TRBJ2-1,NA,NA,TRBV5-1
TGTGCTAGCAGCTTCCGGGGGCAACAGGCGGCTAGCGGGAATTACCCCCTCGACGAGCAGTACTTC,CASSFRGQQAASGNYPLDEQYF,TRBJ2-7,TRBD2,NA,TRBV7-7
TGTGCCAGCAACAGCGGGGCACTACAAGAGACCCAGTACTTC,CASNSGALQETQYF,TRBJ2-5,TRBD2,NA,TRBV28
TGTGCCACCAGCTTACTAGTAGAGGGGCGGGGGGAGGCCGGGGAGCTGTTTTTT,CATSLLVEGRGEAGELFF,TRBJ2-2,TRBD2,NA,TRBV24-1
TGTGCCAGCAGCCCTCGAAGAGGTGAGCAGTACTTC,CASSPRRGEQYF,TRBJ2-7,NA,NA,TRBV4-2
TGTGCCAGCAGCTTGGATGGGAAGCGGGCTTTCTTT,CASSLDGKRAFF,TRBJ1-1,NA,once,TRBV5-4
TGTGCCAGCAGCGGTTATGGAAACACCATATATTTT,CASSGYGNTIYF,TRBJ1-3,NA,NA,TRBV6-5
TGTGCCAGCAGGACCGGGACTAGCCACGAGCAGTACTTC,CASRTGTSHEQYF,TRBJ2-7,TRBD2,few,TRBV5-4
TGTGCCTGGAGTCCCGGGACAGAATACGAGCAGTACTTC,CAWSPGTEYEQYF,TRBJ2-7,TRBD1,NA,TRBV30
TGCAGCGTTGAACGCCAACCGGTGCAGTATTTT,CSVERQPVQYF,TRBJ2-3,NA,NA,TRBV29-1
TGTGCCAGTAGCCCGGGGGACAGGGCCCCCAAACTGTTTTTT,CASSPGDRAPKLFF,TRBJ1-4,TRBD1,NA,TRBV19
TGTGCCAGCAGCTCGAAACCGACAGGGGTGAACACTGAAGCTTTCTTT,CASSSKPTGVNTEAFF,TRBJ1-1,TRBD1,NA,TRBV11-3
TGTGCCAGCAGCCAAGATGGGGTGCGGGAGGGATACAATGAGCAGTTCTTC,CASSQDGVREGYNEQFF,TRBJ2-1,TRBD2,NA,TRBV3-1/TRBV3-2
TGTGCCAGCAGTTTTGGGGGGGCCGGGGAGCTGTTTTTT,CASSFGGAGELFF,TRBJ2-2,TRBD2,NA,TRBV12-3/TRBV12-4
TGTGCCAGCAGTTTATCGATGGGGACAAACTTTAATCAGCCCCAGCATTTT,CASSLSMGTNFNQPQHF,TRBJ1-5,NA,NA,TRBV27
TGTGCCAGCAGCCCATCTAGGGGGAACACTGAAGCTTTCTTT,CASSPSRGNTEAFF,TRBJ1-1,NA,NA,TRBV7-3
TGTGCCAGCAGCTTGAGCAGGCTCCGAGGGAACTATGGCTACACCTTC,CASSLSRLRGNYGYTF,TRBJ1-2,NA,NA,TRBV5-6